A selection of T cell receptor beta chains follows, all from one sample in a study of blood T cell repertoires in COVID-19. TCRdb's copy holds only in-frame clones and misses some; the assay was immunoSEQ multiplex PCR. The sample gives around 250,000 clones, about 87% of which show up once; roughly 3% is in the top ten. The specimen sequenced was PBMCs or T cells enriched from blood (not recorded which). The receptors were sampled from a woman aged 40 to 49 who had been exposed to COVID-19. Both conserved end residues are trimmed from each CDR3. Each record gives: J gene, V gene, CDR3 protein.

j_gene: TRBJ2-7; v_gene: TRBV6-1; CDR3aa: ASSDGWGQGGEQY
j_gene: TRBJ1-2; v_gene: TRBV11-2; CDR3aa: ASTQSSGSTGTYGYT
j_gene: TRBJ1-1; v_gene: TRBV9; CDR3aa: ASSVEGIEAF
j_gene: TRBJ2-1; v_gene: TRBV12-3/TRBV12-4; CDR3aa: ASGGLSYNEQF
j_gene: TRBJ1-1; v_gene: TRBV5-8; CDR3aa: ASSLAGGRNTEAF
j_gene: TRBJ2-1; v_gene: TRBV7-9; CDR3aa: ASSLVSPGSSQF
j_gene: TRBJ2-7; v_gene: TRBV11-2; CDR3aa: ASSARLAGGEYEQY
j_gene: TRBJ2-1; v_gene: TRBV3-1/TRBV3-2; CDR3aa: ASRHRTLAGGHAV
j_gene: TRBJ2-1; v_gene: TRBV19; CDR3aa: ASADWSSYNEQF
j_gene: TRBJ1-3; v_gene: TRBV9; CDR3aa: ASSLTTGTRSGNTIY
j_gene: TRBJ2-2; v_gene: TRBV10-3; CDR3aa: AISESAGTGELF
j_gene: TRBJ2-6; v_gene: TRBV5-4; CDR3aa: ASTAESGLLSGANVLT
j_gene: TRBJ1-5; v_gene: TRBV6-5; CDR3aa: ASSYVGGSQPQH
j_gene: TRBJ2-1; v_gene: TRBV7-9; CDR3aa: ASSLESLAGTGEQF
j_gene: TRBJ2-1; v_gene: TRBV7-3; CDR3aa: ASSLGSGSGENWYDEQF
j_gene: TRBJ1-1; v_gene: TRBV28; CDR3aa: ASSTTGKVGSDTEAF
j_gene: TRBJ1-5; v_gene: TRBV29-1; CDR3aa: SVAGEWDQPQH
j_gene: TRBJ1-1; v_gene: TRBV6-6; CDR3aa: ASSYGGALNTEAF
j_gene: TRBJ2-3; v_gene: TRBV4-2; CDR3aa: ASSQVPLASGSLTDTQY
j_gene: TRBJ1-3; v_gene: TRBV6-1; CDR3aa: ASRDSDSGNTIY
j_gene: TRBJ2-7; v_gene: TRBV27; CDR3aa: ASSLGQGAGEQY
j_gene: TRBJ2-1; v_gene: TRBV2; CDR3aa: ASKKLANYNEQF